This TCR beta chain was captured in a study of blood T cell repertoires in COVID-19. Looking at the study overall: COVID-19 samples, acute and convalescent, were from the United States, Italy and Spain. T cells, B-cell-depleted T cells, or PBMCs supplied cDNA or gDNA.

Original analysis: Quantification of nucleated cells was approximated via reference gene primer amplification. Measured with immunoSEQ multiplex PCR; TCRdb has only the in-frame clones, and not every one. The V and J calls and clone size are taken from that table; D and trimming were inferred from the DNA. The sample includes roughly 250,000 clones, around 81% of them seen just once. V gave up 6 bases and J gave up 4 bases; unmatched junction bases: 8. Germline CDR1 SNHLY, CDR2 FYNNEI. The CDR3 has 14 residues. The chain uses TRBV2 and TRBJ1-2; 7 bases align to TRBD1. The receptor was derived from a woman aged 60 to 75 with active or convalescent COVID-19. The sequenced sample consisted of peripheral blood. The CDR3: CASRMAQGGYGYTF. The CDR3 nucleotides are TGTGCCAGCAGGATGGCCCAGGGGGGCTATGGCTACACCTTC.